Listed below are T cell receptor beta chains from one sample, sequenced in a study of OX40 agonist ivuxolimab in advanced cancers. TCRdb's copy holds only in-frame clones and misses some; the assay was immunoSEQ multiplex PCR. The sample yields 50,000 to 65,000 clones, approximately 88% seen once. Here the sequenced sample was CD4+ or CD8+ T cells sorted from blood, taken in a trial of the OX40 agonist ivuxolimab. Receptors originate from an adult with an advanced solid tumor such as melanoma, head and neck, liver or kidney cancer. CDR3s include the opening cysteine and the closing phenylalanine or tryptophan. A D gene is named only where the DNA matches it firmly. Some rows have no size entry. The others give once, few or many, or a class for an expanded clone.

CDR3 | DNA | D | J | size | V
CASSLRPSASYEQYF | TGTGCCAGCAGTTTACGGCCTAGCGCTTCCTACGAGCAGTACTTC | . | TRBJ2-7 | medium-sized | TRBV27
CASSLTSVLRVGGYTF | TGTGCCAGCAGTTTAACCTCGGTGCTAAGGGTAGGCGGCTACACCTTC | . | TRBJ1-2 | . | TRBV27
CASSLATNTGELFF | TGTGCCAGCAGCTTGGCCACTAACACCGGGGAGCTGTTTTTT | . | TRBJ2-2 | once | TRBV5-5
CASSPDREGTEAFF | TGTGCCAGCTCACCAGACAGGGAAGGAACTGAAGCTTTCTTT | TRBD1 | TRBJ1-1 | . | TRBV18
CASSLSGATGELFF | TGTGCCAGCAGTTTGTCTGGGGCCACCGGGGAGCTGTTTTTT | . | TRBJ2-2 | . | TRBV28
CSVNGLARETQYF | TGCAGCGTCAACGGACTAGCCCGAGAGACCCAGTACTTC | TRBD2 | TRBJ2-5 | . | TRBV29-1
CASSLDSLRDTGELFF | TGTGCCAGCAGCTTGGACAGTCTGAGGGACACCGGGGAGCTGTTTTTT | . | TRBJ2-2 | . | TRBV7-9
CASSDRPSGSFYNEQFF | TGTGCCAGCAGTGATCGGCCTAGCGGGAGTTTCTACAATGAGCAGTTCTTC | TRBD2 | TRBJ2-1 | . | TRBV25-1
CASSEQVYNEQFF | TGTGCCAGCAGTGAGCAGGTTTACAATGAGCAGTTCTTC | . | TRBJ2-1 | . | TRBV6-1
CASSLDGANYGYTF | TGTGCCAGCAGCTTAGATGGGGCTAACTATGGCTACACCTTC | . | TRBJ1-2 | . | TRBV7-9
CASSLSGGSNQPQHF | TGTGCCAGCAGCTTGTCAGGGGGCAGCAATCAGCCCCAGCATTTT | TRBD1 | TRBJ1-5 | few | TRBV28
CASSLDHQETQYF | TGCGCCAGCAGCTTGGATCACCAAGAGACCCAGTACTTC | . | TRBJ2-5 | . | TRBV5-1
CASSLAPGDYGYTF | TGTGCCAGCAGCTTAGCCCCCGGTGACTATGGCTACACCTTC | . | TRBJ1-2 | . | TRBV7-9
CASSYGQGGNQPQHF | TGTGCCAGCAGTTACGGACAGGGGGGCAATCAGCCCCAGCATTTT | TRBD1 | TRBJ1-5 | . | TRBV6-5
CSAGQGIRTDTQYF | TGCAGCGCGGGACAGGGGATACGCACAGATACGCAGTATTTT | TRBD1 | TRBJ2-3 | . | TRBV29-1
CAWRPTPYHLAGAGEQYF | TGTGCCTGGAGACCCACCCCCTATCATCTAGCGGGAGCCGGAGAGCAGTACTTC | TRBD2 | TRBJ2-7 | once | TRBV30
CASSQDWGRGLSYEQYF | TGTGCCAGCAGCCAAGATTGGGGGAGGGGCCTCTCCTACGAGCAGTACTTC | TRBD2 | TRBJ2-7 | once | TRBV4-2
CASSPGLWQIQFF | TGTGCCAGCAGCCCCGGGCTTTGGCAGATACAGTTCTTC | . | TRBJ2-1 | once | TRBV7-9
CASVILNTGELFF | TGTGCCAGCGTTATCCTCAACACCGGGGAGCTGTTTTTT | . | TRBJ2-2 | once | TRBV5-5
CASSQEGGNQPQHF | TGTGCCAGCAGCCAAGAAGGGGGCAATCAGCCCCAGCATTTT | . | TRBJ1-5 | once | TRBV6-6
CASSYSNAGGYGYTF | TGTGCCAGCAGTTACTCGAACGCTGGGGGCTATGGCTACACCTTC | . | TRBJ1-2 | . | TRBV6-5
CASSPGRGRQPQHF | TGTGCCAGTAGTCCTGGCAGGGGAAGACAGCCCCAGCATTTT | . | TRBJ1-5 | . | TRBV19
CASSYASEDPQHF | TGTGCCAGCAGTTACGCGAGCGAGGACCCCCAGCATTTT | . | TRBJ1-5 | . | TRBV6-6
CASSPGAFPRTDTQYF | TGTGCCAGCAGTCCTGGCGCCTTCCCCCGCACAGATACGCAGTATTTT | . | TRBJ2-3 | once | TRBV28
CASSFASGYIQETQYF | TGTGCCAGCAGTTTTGCTAGCGGGTATATCCAGGAGACCCAGTACTTC | TRBD2 | TRBJ2-5 | . | TRBV28
CASRADGLGTEAFF | TGCGCCAGCCGTGCGGACGGGTTGGGCACTGAAGCTTTCTTT | . | TRBJ1-1 | once | TRBV5-1
CASSYHGGNTGELFF | TGTGCCAGCTCGTACCACGGGGGGAACACCGGGGAGCTGTTTTTT | . | TRBJ2-2 | . | TRBV18
CASSPDTSGNTIYF | TGTGCCAGCAGTCCTGACACCTCTGGAAACACCATATATTTT | . | TRBJ1-3 | few | TRBV27
CASSLGGQNYGYTF | TGCGCCAGCAGCTTGGGGGGACAGAACTATGGCTACACCTTC | TRBD1 | TRBJ1-2 | once | TRBV5-1
CSVEDPWSGGYTF | TGCAGCGTTGAAGATCCCTGGAGTGGGGGCTACACCTTC | . | TRBJ1-2 | . | TRBV29-1
CASSRSQETQYF | TGTGCCAGCTCACGCAGCCAAGAGACCCAGTACTTC | . | TRBJ2-5 | . | TRBV18